The 15 T cell receptor beta chains below come from one sample, sequenced in a study of blood T cell repertoires in COVID-19 (dated by TCRdb to the early 2020s). Libraries were prepared through the immunoSEQ multiplex PCR assay. In TCRdb, the immuneACCESS table is reduced to in-frame sequences with V and J assigned. These tables do not hold every clone; where another copy was compared, an unresolved V gene accounts for under half, and the others remain unexplained. The sample includes some 150,000 clones, with about 88% observed a single time. Under 3% of the sample belongs to the ten largest clones. Specimen: peripheral blood. Receptors were obtained from a human donor in a cohort sampled during active COVID-19.

This chain joins TRBV29-1 and TRBJ1-2; no firm D call. From germline, CDR1 is SQVTM and CDR2 ANQGSEA. V gave up 3 bases and J gave up 1 base, with 9 bases separating them. The CDR3 has 13 residues. This chain's CDR3 is CSVENRDNYGYTF. Here the CDR3 DNA reads TGCAGCGTTGAGAACCGGGATAACTATGGCTACACCTTC.

This clone was counted once. CDR3 protein: CATSNPLAGSVNEQFF. The CDR3 coding sequence is TGTGCCACCAGTAACCCCCTAGCGGGATCGGTCAATGAGCAGTTCTTC. The chain joins TRBV24-1 to TRBJ2-1, with 9 positions matching TRBD2. The CDR3 runs to 16 residues. CDR1 KGHDR and CDR2 SFDVKD come from the germline V gene. Trimming took 6 bases from V and 6 from J; bases not matched to a gene: 11.

The chain is built from TRBV24-1 and TRBJ2-3, with 10 bases lining up with TRBD2. V was pared by 3 bases and J by 5 bases, with 4 bases of the junction left unmatched. CDR1 is KGHDR and CDR2 is SFDVKD in the germline V gene. The CDR3 contains 15 residues. In DNA, the CDR3 is TGTGCCACCAGTGATGGACTAGCGGACGGAGATACGCAGTATTTT. Its protein is CATSDGLADGDTQYF.

Only one count was recorded for this clone. The rearrangement links TRBV10-3 to TRBJ1-2; 11 bases line up with TRBD1. J was trimmed by 8 bases and V by 6 bases; bases with no gene match: 5. The CDR3 sequence is 13 residues long. Germline V CDR1 and CDR2: ENHRY, SYGVKD. CDR3 loop: CAIRAGTGGGYTF. CDR3 sequence (DNA): TGTGCCATCAGAGCCGGGACAGGGGGGGGCTACACCTTC.

This chain connects TRBV12-3 or TRBV12-4 to TRBJ1-6; D is perhaps TRBD1 (5 bases). The CDR3 spans 12 residues. The V gene lost 6 bases and the J gene lost 7 bases, with 7 bases spanning the gap. The CDR3 nucleotides are TGTGCCAGCAGCTCAGGGAATTCACCCCTCCACTTT. Protein sequence: CASSSGNSPLHF.

V usage is TRBV24-1 and J usage is TRBJ1-1, with a possible D match to TRBD1 (5 bases). This CDR3 spans 12 amino acids. Germline loops: CDR1 KGHDR, CDR2 SFDVKD. V was trimmed by 11 bases and J by 5 bases, leaving 14 bases between them. The CDR3: CAISQGGTEAFF. The DNA of the CDR3 is TGTGCCATCTCTCAGGGAGGGACTGAAGCTTTCTTT.

The rearrangement uses TRBV9 and TRBJ2-7; D may be TRBD2 (5 bases). The CDR3 spans 15 residues. The V gene's germline CDR1 is SGDLS and CDR2 YYNGEE. The V end was cut by 1 base, the J end by 5 bases, with 16 bases between. CDR3 sequence reads: CASSVYGAVGNEQYF. The CDR3 coding sequence is TGTGCCAGCAGCGTATATGGAGCGGTCGGGAACGAGCAGTACTTC.

The rearrangement links TRBV11-3 to TRBJ2-2, with D possibly TRBD2 on 5 matching bases. This CDR3 region has 14 residues. The germline V gene has CDR1 SGHNT and CDR2 YENEEA. Trimming took 1 base from V and 3 from J, leaving 6 bases between them. In nucleotides, the CDR3 is TGTGCCAGCAGCTTAGTGAGGGACACCGGGGAGCTGTTTTTT. This sequence encodes CASSLVRDTGELFF. The full variable domain, in which reference TRBV11-3 and TRBJ2-2 provide the parts outside the CDR3, is EAGVVQSPRYKIIEKKQPVAFWCNPISGHNTLYWYLQNLGQGPELLIRYENEEAVDDSQLPKDRFSAERLKGVDSTLKIQPAELGDSAVYLCASSLVRDTGELFFGEGSRLTVL.

The V gene is TRBV7-2, the J gene TRBJ1-6; D is perhaps TRBD1 (5 bases). This CDR3 has 12 residues. With 3 bases removed from V and 13 bases from J, the gap between germline ends came to 10 bases. CDR1 SGHTA and CDR2 FQGNSA come from the germline V gene. CDR3 sequence (DNA): TGTGCCAGCAGCTTTCCAGGGCAGCCCCTCCACTTT. Translated: CASSFPGQPLHF.

The chain couples TRBV12-3 or TRBV12-4 to TRBJ1-3; D not certain. The V end lost 3 bases, the J end lost 3 bases, and 6 bases lay between the germline ends. This CDR3 has 13 amino acids. The CDR3: CASSFPGGNTIYF. DNA of the CDR3: TGTGCCAGCAGTTTTCCGGGTGGAAACACCATATATTTT.

The chain uses TRBV18 and TRBJ2-3; 14 positions match TRBD2. Trimming at V came to 2 bases and at J to 4 bases, leaving 5 bases not matched to a gene. Germline-derived CDR1 and CDR2 are KGHSH and LQKENI. The CDR3 sequence is 17 residues long. In DNA form, the CDR3 reads TGTGCCAGCTCACCATTCGGACTAGCGGGAGGTCCAGATACGCAGTATTTT. This sequence encodes CASSPFGLAGGPDTQYF.

The gene calls are TRBV4-1 and TRBJ1-2; D call uncertain. The CDR3 extends over 16 amino acids. In germline, CDR1 is MGHRA, CDR2 YSYEKL. The V end lost 1 base, the J end lost 6 bases, and 18 bases lay between the germline ends. In DNA form, the CDR3 reads TGCGCCAGCAGCCAAGTCTTGCCCATATTCGCGGATGGCTACACCTTC. Residues: CASSQVLPIFADGYTF.

There are a few counts of this clone. V usage is TRBV2 and J usage is TRBJ2-5; 9 bases are a match to TRBD1. CDR3 length equals 15 residues. Germline V gene sequence: CDR1 SNHLY, CDR2 FYNNEI. The trim removed 8 bases at V and 4 bases at J, leaving 11 bases unmatched. CDR3: CASQPDRGMGETQYF. CDR3 nucleotides: TGTGCCAGCCAGCCGGACAGGGGAATGGGAGAGACCCAGTACTTC.

The V gene is TRBV6-5, the J gene TRBJ2-1; D is unclear. V lost 6 bases and J lost 6, with 9 bases in between. Germline assignment: CDR1 MNHEY and CDR2 SVGAGI. This CDR3 is 12 amino acids long. The CDR3 DNA is TGTGCCAGCAGCAGTCTAGTCAATGAGCAGTTCTTC. Translating gives CASSSLVNEQFF.

This clone came up once. The chain carries TRBV5-1 and TRBJ2-6; 7 bases line up with TRBD1. After removal of 2 bases from V and 0 bases from J, the junction contained 14 bases not matched to a gene. The CDR3 is 20 residues long. Germline V gives CDR1 SGHRS, CDR2 YFSETQ. CDR3 sequence (DNA): TGCGCCAGCAGCTTATTACAACAGGGGTCGATGAGCTCTGGGGCCAACGTCCTGACTTTC. This gives the protein CASSLLQQGSMSSGANVLTF.